This entry concerns a single TCR beta chain. Primers for the PCR totalled 60 Vbeta and 13 Jbeta. The protocol was immunoSEQ multiplex PCR, while the TCRdb copy is restricted to in-frame clones and leaves out a portion. The table gives some 150,000 clones; the top ten clones make up approximately 0.82% of it. Germline V CDR1 and CDR2: MNHNS, SASEGT. The CDR3 is made up of 11 amino acids. With 6 bases removed from V and 5 bases from J, the gap between germline ends came to 7 bases. The entry originates in a study of cytomegalovirus exposure and HLA in healthy donors. This TCR derives from a young woman in good health and CMV-seropositive. This chain connects TRBV6-1 to TRBJ1-1; D ambiguous. Sequenced: PBMCs. CDR3 residues: CASSPRTEAFF. The CDR3 DNA reads as TGTGCCAGCAGCCCGAGAACTGAAGCTTTCTTT.